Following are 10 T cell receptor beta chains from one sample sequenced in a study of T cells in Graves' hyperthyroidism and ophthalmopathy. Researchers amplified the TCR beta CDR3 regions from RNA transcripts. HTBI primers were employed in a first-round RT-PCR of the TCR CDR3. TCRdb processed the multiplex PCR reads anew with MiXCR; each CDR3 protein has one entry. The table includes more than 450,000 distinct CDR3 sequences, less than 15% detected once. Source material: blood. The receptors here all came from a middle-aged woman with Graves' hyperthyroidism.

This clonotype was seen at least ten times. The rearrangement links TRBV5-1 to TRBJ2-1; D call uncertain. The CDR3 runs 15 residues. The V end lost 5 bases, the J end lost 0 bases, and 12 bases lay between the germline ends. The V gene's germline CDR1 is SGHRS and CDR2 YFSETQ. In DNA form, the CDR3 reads TGCGCCAGCAGGCCCGCCCTATACTCCTACAATGAGCAGTTCTTC. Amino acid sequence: CASRPALYSYNEQFF.

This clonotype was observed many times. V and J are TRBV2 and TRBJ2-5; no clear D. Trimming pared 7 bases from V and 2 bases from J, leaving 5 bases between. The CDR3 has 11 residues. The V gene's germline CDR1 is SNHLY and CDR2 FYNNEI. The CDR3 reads CASTLQETQYF. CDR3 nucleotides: TGTGCCAGCACCTTACAAGAGACCCAGTACTTC.

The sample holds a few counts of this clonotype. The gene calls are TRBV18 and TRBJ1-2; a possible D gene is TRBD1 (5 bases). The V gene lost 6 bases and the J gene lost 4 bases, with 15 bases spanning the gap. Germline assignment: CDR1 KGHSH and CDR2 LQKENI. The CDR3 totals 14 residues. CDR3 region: CASSSQGEGYGYTF. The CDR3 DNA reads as TGTGCCAGCTCGTCGCAGGGTGAAGGCTATGGCTACACCTTC.

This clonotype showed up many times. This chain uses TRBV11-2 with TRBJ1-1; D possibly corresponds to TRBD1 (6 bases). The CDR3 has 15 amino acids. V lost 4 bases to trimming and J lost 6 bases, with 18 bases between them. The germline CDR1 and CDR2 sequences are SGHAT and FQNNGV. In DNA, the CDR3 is TGTGCCAGCAGCTACGGGACATCGGGCGTTTCTGAAGCTTTCTTT. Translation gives CASSYGTSGVSEAFF.

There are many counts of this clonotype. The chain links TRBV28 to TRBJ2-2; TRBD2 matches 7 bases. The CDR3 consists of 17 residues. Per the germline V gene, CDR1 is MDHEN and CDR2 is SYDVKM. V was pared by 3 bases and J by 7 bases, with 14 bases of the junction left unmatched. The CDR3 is CASSFRGGYPGSGELFF. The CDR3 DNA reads TGTGCCAGCAGTTTTCGGGGAGGGTATCCCGGGAGCGGGGAGCTGTTTTTT.

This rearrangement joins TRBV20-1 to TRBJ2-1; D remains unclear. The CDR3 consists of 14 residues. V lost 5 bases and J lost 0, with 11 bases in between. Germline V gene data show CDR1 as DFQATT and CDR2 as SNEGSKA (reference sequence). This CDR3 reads CSARRLGSYNEQFF. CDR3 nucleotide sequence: TGCAGTGCTCGGAGACTTGGCTCCTACAATGAGCAGTTCTTC.

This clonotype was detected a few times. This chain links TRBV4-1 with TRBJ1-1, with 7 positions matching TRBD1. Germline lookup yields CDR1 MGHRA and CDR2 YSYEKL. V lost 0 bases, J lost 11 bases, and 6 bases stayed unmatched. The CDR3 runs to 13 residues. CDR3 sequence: CASSQEGGTAAFF. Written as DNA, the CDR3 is TGCGCCAGCAGCCAAGAAGGCGGGACAGCGGCTTTCTTT.

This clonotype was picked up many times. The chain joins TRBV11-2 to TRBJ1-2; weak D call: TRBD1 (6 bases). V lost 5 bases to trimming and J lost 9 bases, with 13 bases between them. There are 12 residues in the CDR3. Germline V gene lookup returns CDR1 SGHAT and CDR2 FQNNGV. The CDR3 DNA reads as TGTGCCAGCAGCGTAACAGGGACCCGCTACACCTTC. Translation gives CASSVTGTRYTF.

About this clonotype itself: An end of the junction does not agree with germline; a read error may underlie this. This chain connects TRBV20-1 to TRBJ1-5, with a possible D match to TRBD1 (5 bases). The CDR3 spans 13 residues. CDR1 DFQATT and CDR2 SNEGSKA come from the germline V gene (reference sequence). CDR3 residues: CSAPRQSSQPQHF. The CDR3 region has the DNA TGCAGTGCTCCTCGACAGAGCAGTCAGCCCCAGCATTTT.

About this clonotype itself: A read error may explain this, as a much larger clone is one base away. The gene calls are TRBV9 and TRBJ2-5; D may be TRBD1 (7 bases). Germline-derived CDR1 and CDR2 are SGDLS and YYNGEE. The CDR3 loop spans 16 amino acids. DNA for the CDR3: TGTGCCAGCAGCGCGGGACAGCACACTAGCCAAGAGACCCGGTACTTC. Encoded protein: CASSAGQHTSQETRYF.